The present T cell receptor (beta chain) was sequenced within a study of control samples from healthy donors and cancer patients. The length of the CDR3 is 12 residues. Looked up from germline, CDR1 is MGHRA and CDR2 is YSYEKL. V was clipped by 2 bases and J by 7 bases, with 7 bases between them. Here immunoSEQ multiplex PCR was the method, and the copy in TCRdb shows in-frame clones only, minus some. The sample data list under 200,000 clones. Sequencing was done on a sample of blood. The TCR sequence derives from a woman younger than 45 in good health. This sequence joins TRBV4-1 and TRBJ2-3; no clear D. Here the CDR3 reads CASSQPQNTQYF. CDR3 DNA: TGCGCCAGCAGCCAACCCCAGAATACGCAGTATTTT.